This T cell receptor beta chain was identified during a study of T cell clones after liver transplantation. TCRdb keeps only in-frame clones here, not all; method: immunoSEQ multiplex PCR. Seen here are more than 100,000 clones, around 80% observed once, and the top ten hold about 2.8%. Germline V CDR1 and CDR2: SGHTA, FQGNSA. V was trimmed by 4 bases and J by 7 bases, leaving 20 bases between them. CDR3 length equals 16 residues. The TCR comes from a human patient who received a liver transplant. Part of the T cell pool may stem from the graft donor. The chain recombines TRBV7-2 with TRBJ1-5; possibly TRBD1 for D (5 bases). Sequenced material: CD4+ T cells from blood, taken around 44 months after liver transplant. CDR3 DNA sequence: TGTGCCAGCAGCTGGGACGGCGCGCCGGGGGGACAGCCCCAGCATTTT. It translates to CASSWDGAPGGQPQHF.